This T cell receptor (beta chain) is drawn from a study of blood T cell repertoires in COVID-19. As for the study in general: Spain, Italy and the United States supplied samples that represented acute and convalescent COVID-19. Sources were T cells, B-cell-depleted T cells, or PBMCs; the material itself was cDNA or gDNA.

The CDR3 spans 13 residues. Germline values: CDR1 MDHEN, CDR2 SYDVKM. V lost 3 bases and J 4 bases, leaving 9 bases between the germline ends. As handled by the study authors: Cell counts per sample came from amplifying reference gene primers. Assay used: immunoSEQ multiplex PCR; TCRdb lists only in-frame clones, some missing. D and trimming come from the DNA, and the V and J calls and clone size come from that table. The data show about 150,000 clones, with approximately 80% seen just once and roughly 3.6% held by the top ten. The sequenced sample was peripheral blood. The gene calls are TRBV28 and TRBJ1-2; D is possibly TRBD1 (5 bases). The sequence came from a woman of 80 years or more with acute or convalescent COVID-19. In DNA, the CDR3 is TGTGCCAGCAGTTTTTGGGGGGGCTATGGCTACACCTTC. It translates to CASSFWGGYGYTF.